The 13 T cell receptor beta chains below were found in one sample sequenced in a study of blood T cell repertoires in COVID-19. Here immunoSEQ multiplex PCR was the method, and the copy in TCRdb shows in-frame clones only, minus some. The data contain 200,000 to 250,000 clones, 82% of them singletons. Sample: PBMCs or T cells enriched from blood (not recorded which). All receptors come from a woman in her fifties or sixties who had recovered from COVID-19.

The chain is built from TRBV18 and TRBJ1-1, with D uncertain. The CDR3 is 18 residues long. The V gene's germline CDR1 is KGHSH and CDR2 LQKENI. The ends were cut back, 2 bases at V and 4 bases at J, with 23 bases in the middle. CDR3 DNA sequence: TGTGCCAGCTCACCAGCGGGCAGTTCGCTCCCCGGGTCCACTGAAGCTTTCTTT. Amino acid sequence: CASSPAGSSLPGSTEAFF.

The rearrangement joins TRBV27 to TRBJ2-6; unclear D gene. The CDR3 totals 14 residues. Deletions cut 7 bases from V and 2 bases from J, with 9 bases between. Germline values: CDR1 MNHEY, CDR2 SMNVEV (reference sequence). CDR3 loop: CASNVVAGANVLTF. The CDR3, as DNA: TGTGCCAGCAACGTGGTAGCTGGGGCCAACGTCCTGACTTTC.

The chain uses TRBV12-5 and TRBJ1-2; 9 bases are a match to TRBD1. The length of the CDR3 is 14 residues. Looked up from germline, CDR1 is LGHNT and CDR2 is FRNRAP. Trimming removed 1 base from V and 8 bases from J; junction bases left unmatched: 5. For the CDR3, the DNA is TGTGCTAGTGGTTTGGATGGGACAGGGAGGGGCTACACCTTC. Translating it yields CASGLDGTGRGYTF.

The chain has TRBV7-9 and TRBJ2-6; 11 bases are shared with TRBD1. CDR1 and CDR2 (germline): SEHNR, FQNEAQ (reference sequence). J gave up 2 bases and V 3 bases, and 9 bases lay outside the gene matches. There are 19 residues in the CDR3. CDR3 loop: CASSFYRGQGAPGANVLTF. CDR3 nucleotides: TGTGCCAGCAGCTTCTACAGAGGACAGGGGGCTCCTGGGGCCAACGTCCTGACTTTC.

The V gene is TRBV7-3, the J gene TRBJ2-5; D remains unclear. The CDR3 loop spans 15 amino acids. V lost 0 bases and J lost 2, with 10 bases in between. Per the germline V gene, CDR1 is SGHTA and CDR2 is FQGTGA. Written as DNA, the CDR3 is TGTGCCAGCAGCTTAACTGCTAGTAAACAAGAGACCCAGTACTTC. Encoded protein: CASSLTASKQETQYF.

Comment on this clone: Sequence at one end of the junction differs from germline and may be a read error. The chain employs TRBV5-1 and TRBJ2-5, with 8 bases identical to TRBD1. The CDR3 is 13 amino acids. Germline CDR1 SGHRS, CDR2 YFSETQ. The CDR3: CATSDRAQGTQYF. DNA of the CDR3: TGCGCCACCTCGGACAGGGCCCAAGGGACCCAGTACTTC.

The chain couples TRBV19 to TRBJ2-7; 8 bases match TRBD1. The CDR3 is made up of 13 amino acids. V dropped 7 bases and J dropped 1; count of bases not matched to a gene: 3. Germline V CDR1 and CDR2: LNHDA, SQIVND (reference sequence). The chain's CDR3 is CASMNRGSYEQYF. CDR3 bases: TGTGCCAGTATGAACAGGGGGTCCTACGAGCAGTACTTC.

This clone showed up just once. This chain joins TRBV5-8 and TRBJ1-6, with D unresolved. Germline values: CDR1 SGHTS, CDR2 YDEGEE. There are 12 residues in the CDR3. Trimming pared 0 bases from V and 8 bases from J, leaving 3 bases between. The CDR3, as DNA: TGTGCCAGCAGCTTGGTCTATTCACCCCTCCACTTT. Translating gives CASSLVYSPLHF.

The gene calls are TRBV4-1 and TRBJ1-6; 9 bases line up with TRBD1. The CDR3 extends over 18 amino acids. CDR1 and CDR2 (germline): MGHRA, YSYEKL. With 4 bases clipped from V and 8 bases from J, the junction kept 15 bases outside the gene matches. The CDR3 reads CASSPRQGVLKLDSPLHF. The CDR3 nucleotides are TGCGCCAGCAGCCCCCGACAGGGGGTGCTGAAATTGGATTCACCCCTCCACTTT.

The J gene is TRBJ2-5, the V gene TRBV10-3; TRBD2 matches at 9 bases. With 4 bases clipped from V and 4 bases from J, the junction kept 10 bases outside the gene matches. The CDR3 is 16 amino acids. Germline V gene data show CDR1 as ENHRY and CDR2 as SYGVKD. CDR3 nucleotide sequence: TGTGCCATCAGTGGACGACTAGCGGAAGGGGTAGAGACCCAGTACTTC. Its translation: CAISGRLAEGVETQYF.

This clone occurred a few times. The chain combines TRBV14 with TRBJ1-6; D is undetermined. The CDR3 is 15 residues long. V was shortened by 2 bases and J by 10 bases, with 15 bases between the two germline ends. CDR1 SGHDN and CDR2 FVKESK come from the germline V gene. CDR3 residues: CASSQRLGLGSPLHF. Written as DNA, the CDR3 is TGTGCCAGCAGCCAACGTCTGGGCCTGGGCTCACCCCTCCACTTT.

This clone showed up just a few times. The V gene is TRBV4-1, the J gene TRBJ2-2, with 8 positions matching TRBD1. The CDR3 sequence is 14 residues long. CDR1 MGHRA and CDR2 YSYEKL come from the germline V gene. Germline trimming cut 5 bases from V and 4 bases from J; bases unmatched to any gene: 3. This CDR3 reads CASSSGQATGELFF. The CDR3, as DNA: TGCGCCAGCAGCTCGGGACAGGCCACCGGGGAGCTGTTTTTT.

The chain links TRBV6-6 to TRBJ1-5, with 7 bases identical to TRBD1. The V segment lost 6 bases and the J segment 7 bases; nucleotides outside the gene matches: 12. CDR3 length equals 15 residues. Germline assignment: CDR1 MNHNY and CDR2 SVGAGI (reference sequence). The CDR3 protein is CASRLEPGGWQPQHF. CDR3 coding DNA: TGTGCCAGCAGGCTTGAACCAGGGGGGTGGCAGCCCCAGCATTTT.